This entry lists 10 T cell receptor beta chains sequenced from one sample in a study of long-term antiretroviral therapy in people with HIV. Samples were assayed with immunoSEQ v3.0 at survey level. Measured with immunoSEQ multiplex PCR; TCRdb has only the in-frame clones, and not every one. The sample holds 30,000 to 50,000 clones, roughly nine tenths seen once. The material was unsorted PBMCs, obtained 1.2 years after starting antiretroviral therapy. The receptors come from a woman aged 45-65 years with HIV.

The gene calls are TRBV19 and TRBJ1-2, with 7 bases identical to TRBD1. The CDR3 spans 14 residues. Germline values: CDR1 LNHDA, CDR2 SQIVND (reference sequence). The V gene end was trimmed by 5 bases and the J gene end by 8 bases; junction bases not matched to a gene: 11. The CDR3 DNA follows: TGTGCCAGTAGTTCGCGACAGGGATCCACCGGCTACACCTTC. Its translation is CASSSRQGSTGYTF.

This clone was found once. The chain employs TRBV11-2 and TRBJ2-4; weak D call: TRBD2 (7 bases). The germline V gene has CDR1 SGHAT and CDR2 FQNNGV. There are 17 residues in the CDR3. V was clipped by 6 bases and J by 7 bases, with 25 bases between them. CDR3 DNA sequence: TGTGCCAGCAGTTTTTATGGGGGGGGACAAACCCCTAACATTCAGTACTTC. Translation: CASSFYGGGQTPNIQYF.

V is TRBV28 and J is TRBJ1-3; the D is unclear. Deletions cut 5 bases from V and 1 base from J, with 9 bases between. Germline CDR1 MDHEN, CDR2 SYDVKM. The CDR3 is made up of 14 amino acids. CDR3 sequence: CASSPRFSGNTIYF. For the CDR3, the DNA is TGTGCCAGCAGTCCCCGATTTTCTGGAAACACCATATATTTT.

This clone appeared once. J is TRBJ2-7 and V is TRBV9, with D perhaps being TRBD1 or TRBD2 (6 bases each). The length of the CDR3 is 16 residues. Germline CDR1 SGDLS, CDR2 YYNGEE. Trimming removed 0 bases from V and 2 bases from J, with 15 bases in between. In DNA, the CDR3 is TGTGCCAGCAGCGTAGGGTCCTCGGGGGCCCCCTACGAGCAGTACTTC. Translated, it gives CASSVGSSGAPYEQYF. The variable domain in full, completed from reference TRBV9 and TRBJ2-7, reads DSGVTQTPKHLITATGQRVTLRCSPRSGDLSVYWYQQSLDQGLQFLIQYYNGEERAKGNILERFSAQQFPDLHSELNLSSLELGDSALYFCASSVGSSGAPYEQYFGPGTRLTVT.

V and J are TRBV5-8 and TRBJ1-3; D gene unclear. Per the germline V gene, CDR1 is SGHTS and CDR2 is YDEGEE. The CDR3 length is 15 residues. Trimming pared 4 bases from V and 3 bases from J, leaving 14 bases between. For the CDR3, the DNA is TGTGCCAGCAGCACCGGGGTCGCGTTTGGAAACACCATATATTTT. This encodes CASSTGVAFGNTIYF.

Written as DNA, the CDR3 is TGTGCCATCAGCCGAGTGGACAGTCCGAACACCGGGGAGCTGTTTTTT. As protein: CAISRVDSPNTGELFF. The chain joins TRBV10-3 to TRBJ2-2; D is possibly TRBD1 (6 bases). The CDR3 has 16 residues. CDR1 ENHRY and CDR2 SYGVKD come from the germline V gene. Trimming took off 6 bases at V and 0 bases at J, with 14 bases between the two ends.

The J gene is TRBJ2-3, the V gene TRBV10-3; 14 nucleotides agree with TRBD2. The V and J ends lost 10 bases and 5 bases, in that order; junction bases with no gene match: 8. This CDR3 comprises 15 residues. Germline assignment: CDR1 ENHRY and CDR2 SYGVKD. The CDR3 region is CATRTSGGPGDTQYF. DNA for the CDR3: TGTGCCACCAGGACTAGCGGGGGGCCGGGAGATACGCAGTATTTT.

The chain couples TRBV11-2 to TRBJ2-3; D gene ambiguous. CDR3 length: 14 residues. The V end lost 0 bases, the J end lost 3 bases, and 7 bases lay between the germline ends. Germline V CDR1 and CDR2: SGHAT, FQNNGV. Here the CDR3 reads CASSLDGTTDTQYF. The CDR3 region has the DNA TGTGCCAGCAGCTTAGATGGCACAACAGATACGCAGTATTTT.

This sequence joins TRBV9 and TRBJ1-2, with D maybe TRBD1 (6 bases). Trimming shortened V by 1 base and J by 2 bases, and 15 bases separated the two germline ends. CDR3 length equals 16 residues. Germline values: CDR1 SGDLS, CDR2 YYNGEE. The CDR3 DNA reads TGTGCCAGCAGCGTACGCCCGACGGGGACAAACTATGGCTACACCTTC. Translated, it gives CASSVRPTGTNYGYTF.

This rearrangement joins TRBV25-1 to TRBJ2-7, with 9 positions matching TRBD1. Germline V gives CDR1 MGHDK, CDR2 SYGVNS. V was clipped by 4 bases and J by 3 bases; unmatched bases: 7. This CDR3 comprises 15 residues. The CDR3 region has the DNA TGTGCCAGCAGTGGTCGGACAGGGGATATCTACGAGCAGTACTTC. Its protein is CASSGRTGDIYEQYF.